This TCR beta chain was sequenced in a study of early T cells in non-severe SARS-CoV-2 infection. Study background: From unsorted whole blood, bulk RNA was sequenced, and the chains remained unpaired. Study-wide points: VDJdb-based annotation leaned toward anti-spike CD8 responses and missed private and CD4 specificities.

Trimming took 5 bases from V and 4 from J, leaving 14 bases between them. Germline CDR1 is SGHVS and CDR2 is FQNEAQ. This CDR3 has 14 amino acids. cDNA molecules, individually, were tagged with unique molecular identifiers. TCRdb re-called the 5' RACE reads with MiXCR, one entry per CDR3 protein. Here the sample spans about 83,000 distinct CDR3 sequences, 9% to 15% being singletons. Concerning this clonotype: The target antigen is unknown.

The receptor was derived from an adult who was a healthcare worker with PCR-confirmed SARS-CoV-2 infection or an uninfected control (not recorded which). Sequencing was done on a sample of whole blood. V gene TRBV7-8 combines with J gene TRBJ1-1; tentative D call: TRBD1 (5 bases). The CDR3 bases are TGTGCCAGCAGCGGAGCCGGGACGGGCACTGAAGCTTTCTTT. As protein: CASSGAGTGTEAFF.